The 18 T cell receptor beta chains given below trace back to one sample, sequenced in a study of blood T cell repertoires in COVID-19. Libraries were prepared by immunoSEQ multiplex PCR; TCRdb keeps only in-frame clonotypes and omits some of them. The sample records under 85,000 clones, about 80% being singletons. Sequencing input: peripheral blood. The receptors come from a man in his fifties or sixties with COVID-19, enrolled during active disease.

J is TRBJ1-1 and V is TRBV5-5; 9 nucleotides align to TRBD1. CDR3 length: 16 amino acids. After removal of 5 bases from V and 5 bases from J, the junction contained 13 bases not matched to a gene. Germline CDR1 is SGHKS and CDR2 is YYEKEE (reference sequence). The CDR3 loop reads CASRRGAGQGLTEAFF. CDR3 nucleotides: TGTGCCAGCAGGAGAGGCGCGGGACAGGGACTTACTGAAGCTTTCTTT.

This chain links TRBV6-6 with TRBJ1-5; 7 nucleotides align to TRBD1. The CDR3 spans 15 residues. Germline CDR1 MNHNY, CDR2 SVGAGI (reference sequence). Trimming took 6 bases from V and 3 from J; bases not matched to a gene: 8. CDR3 sequence reads: CASRPSGQTNQPQHF. The CDR3 DNA is TGTGCCAGCAGGCCGTCGGGACAGACCAATCAGCCCCAGCATTTT.

The chain is built from TRBV30 and TRBJ2-1; 8 positions agree with TRBD2. The junction had 10 bases not matched to a gene; V was cut back by 0 bases and J by 15 bases. The CDR3 sequence is 13 residues long. Germline assignment: CDR1 GTSNPN and CDR2 SVGIG (reference sequence). CDR3 residues: CAWSVVGGAAMFF. The CDR3 nucleotides read TGTGCCTGGAGTGTAGTCGGGGGGGCGGCAATGTTCTTC.

The chain is built from TRBV11-2 and TRBJ2-2; 9 nucleotides match TRBD1. This CDR3 comprises 16 residues. Germline trimming cut 6 bases from V and 5 bases from J; bases unmatched to any gene: 10. CDR1 and CDR2 from the germline V gene are SGHAT and FQNNGV. The chain's CDR3 is CASSLTGGAWTGELFF. The DNA for the CDR3 is TGTGCCAGCAGTCTAACAGGGGGCGCTTGGACCGGGGAGCTGTTTTTT.

The chain carries TRBV6-1 and TRBJ1-2; D may be TRBD1 (5 bases). This CDR3 comprises 12 residues. V was clipped by 0 bases and J by 6 bases, with 5 bases between them. CDR1 and CDR2 from the germline V gene are MNHNS and SASEGT. DNA for the CDR3: TGTGCCAGCAGTGAAGCAGGGGATGGCTACACCTTC. Its protein product is CASSEAGDGYTF.

This chain joins TRBV6-2 or TRBV6-3 and TRBJ2-7; TRBD1 matches 9 bases. CDR1 is MNHEY and CDR2 is SVGEGT in the germline V gene. Trimming took 6 bases from V and 0 from J; bases not matched to a gene: 12. The CDR3 totals 17 residues. As DNA, the CDR3 is TGTGCCAGCAGCCCCGGGACAGGGAACGGACCCTCCTACGAGCAGTACTTC. Its protein product is CASSPGTGNGPSYEQYF.

The chain couples TRBV6-5 to TRBJ2-2; TRBD1 is a possible D gene (6 bases). Germline V gives CDR1 MNHEY, CDR2 SVGAGI. This CDR3 has 11 amino acids. Trimming cost V 9 bases and J 6 bases, with 8 bases left between them. CDR3 residues: CASRGSGELFF. CDR3 in DNA: TGTGCCAGTAGGGGGTCCGGGGAGCTGTTTTTT.

The CDR3 here is CASSGTGTGGLDEQYF. The DNA for the CDR3 is TGTGCCAGCAGTGGTACGGGGACAGGGGGCCTCGACGAGCAGTACTTC. The chain uses TRBV6-1 and TRBJ2-7; 12 bases map to TRBD1. Germline V CDR1 and CDR2: MNHNS, SASEGT. This CDR3 comprises 16 residues. V trimming: 4 bases; J trimming: 5 bases; junction bases outside the gene matches: 9.

The genes are TRBV5-1 and TRBJ2-5; TRBD1 agrees at 11 bases. Germline V gene data show CDR1 as SGHRS and CDR2 as YFSETQ. CDR3 length: 16 amino acids. The V segment lost 0 bases and the J segment 2 bases; nucleotides outside the gene matches: 3. The CDR3 sequence is CASSLAGTGGQETQYF. In DNA, the CDR3 is TGCGCCAGCAGCTTGGCGGGGACAGGGGGGCAAGAGACCCAGTACTTC.

The J gene is TRBJ1-2, the V gene TRBV18, with D maybe TRBD1 (6 bases). Germline V CDR1 and CDR2: KGHSH, LQKENI. The CDR3 has 15 amino acids. The germline V and J ends were trimmed by 6 bases and 3 bases, with 17 bases remaining between them. The CDR3 nucleotides are TGTGCCAGCTCCCCGCGTTCGAACAGGGACTATGGCTACACCTTC. Its protein is CASSPRSNRDYGYTF.

The genes are TRBV12-3 or TRBV12-4 and TRBJ2-3; possible D gene TRBD2, 6 bases. This CDR3 has 13 amino acids. V shed 3 bases and J shed 6 bases, with 10 bases lying between them. CDR3 in DNA: TGTGCCAGCAGTTTTCATGGGGGGGATACGCAGTATTTT. It translates to CASSFHGGDTQYF.

CDR3 residues: CASSISQGHPRNTIYF. CDR3 in DNA: TGTGCCAGTAGTATCTCTCAAGGACACCCCAGAAACACCATATATTTT. The V call is TRBV19, the J call TRBJ1-3, with TRBD1 as a possible D gene (5 bases). This CDR3 is 16 amino acids long. Trimming removed 3 bases from V and 5 bases from J, with 17 bases in between. Looked up from germline, CDR1 is LNHDA and CDR2 is SQIVND (reference sequence).

V usage is TRBV28 and J usage is TRBJ2-3; D is undetermined. The CDR3 totals 14 residues. Trimming took off 4 bases at V and 0 bases at J, with 8 bases between the two ends. Germline CDR1 and CDR2: MDHEN and SYDVKM. In DNA, the CDR3 is TGTGCCAGCAGTTCGGCACAGAGCACAGATACGCAGTATTTT. Protein product: CASSSAQSTDTQYF.

The chain recombines TRBV19 with TRBJ1-2; D gene unclear. Deletions cut 5 bases from V and 0 bases from J, with 7 bases between. This CDR3 comprises 13 residues. Germline V CDR1 and CDR2: LNHDA, SQIVND (reference sequence). Written as DNA, the CDR3 is TGTGCCAGTAGTTCCACAGCTAACTATGGCTACACCTTC. This translates into CASSSTANYGYTF.

The table lists this clone with a count of one. V usage is TRBV4-2 and J usage is TRBJ1-2; 11 bases match TRBD1. CDR1 is LGHNA, CDR2 YNFKEQ, per germline. The junction had 13 bases not matched to a gene; V was cut back by 0 bases and J by 7 bases. The CDR3 contains 18 residues. The CDR3 DNA reads TGTGCCAGCAGCCAAGATCACTCCAGGACAGGGGGCGAGGGTGGCTACACCTTC. Encoded protein: CASSQDHSRTGGEGGYTF.

V usage is TRBV7-3 and J usage is TRBJ2-1, with 8 nucleotides matching TRBD2. This CDR3 has 15 amino acids. V shed 5 bases, J shed 6 bases, and the junction held 9 bases outside the gene matches. Germline V lookup: CDR1 SGHTA, CDR2 FQGTGA. CDR3 region: CASSQRVAGSNEQFF. The CDR3, as DNA: TGTGCCAGCAGCCAAAGGGTAGCGGGGTCCAATGAGCAGTTCTTC.

The rearrangement uses TRBV6-1 and TRBJ1-5; no reliable D call. Germline CDR1 is MNHNS and CDR2 is SASEGT. V was pared by 3 bases and J by 6 bases, with 9 bases between. The CDR3 spans 13 residues. The CDR3 region is CASSEGEPQPQHF. In DNA form, the CDR3 reads TGTGCCAGCAGTGAGGGCGAGCCTCAGCCCCAGCATTTT.

The chain uses TRBV2 and TRBJ2-2; D is ambiguous. CDR3 size: 11 residues. Trimming took 3 bases from V and 6 from J, leaving 2 bases between them. Germline V CDR1 and CDR2: SNHLY, FYNNEI. The CDR3 DNA is TGTGCCAGCAGTGACTCCGGGGAGCTGTTTTTT. Protein product: CASSDSGELFF.